This T cell receptor beta chain emerged from a study of cytomegalovirus exposure and HLA in healthy donors. Study results and limitations: In a later analysis, V- and J-gene trimming of beta chains associated with a DCLRE1C missense variant, replicated independently.

The PCR ran on 60 Vbeta and 13 Jbeta primers. Authors' data handling: Roughly 11 million shared chains were among the about 80 million unique TCR beta chains that a later analysis counted. Generated by immunoSEQ multiplex PCR, the TCRdb table keeps only in-frame clones and is missing some. From that table come the V and J calls and clone size; the DNA was used to work out D and trimming. The sample has nearly 200,000 clones; about 85% are singletons. Germline V gives CDR1 SSHAT, CDR2 FNYEAQ (reference sequence). Trimming at V came to 3 bases and at J to 3 bases, leaving 1 base not matched to a gene. The CDR3 runs to 15 residues. As to this clone: Its matching antigen is unknown.

V gene TRBV7-7 combines with J gene TRBJ2-5; 13 bases are shared with TRBD2. Sequenced: PBMCs. The receptor was derived from a male donor in good health and CMV-seropositive. As DNA, the CDR3 is TGTGCCAGCAGCTTTACTAGCGGGGGGGAAGAGACCCAGTACTTC. Translated: CASSFTSGGEETQYF.